This TCR beta chain is drawn from a study of regulatory T cells in long-lasting Graves disease. The CDR3 spans 15 residues. From germline, CDR1 is SGHTA and CDR2 FQGNSA. Trimming took 6 bases from V and 5 from J; bases not matched to a gene: 8. Construction of TCR beta libraries relied on iRepertoire HTBI primers and on Arm-PCR targeting CDR3 regions. Original analysis: Sequenced samples collectively carried 60 to 75 TRBV and some 15 TRBJ segments. In TCRdb, the multiplex PCR reads were re-called with MiXCR into one record per CDR3 protein. TCRdb's processing, not the study's, gives the V and J calls here. The table includes 400,000 to 500,000 distinct CDR3 sequences, over 20% detected once. As to this clonotype: Its antigen is unidentified.

Study-wide results and limits: Having few samples may have compromised the accuracy. Favored usage of TRBV28, TRBJ1-2 and TRBJ2-5 was recorded in persistent disease.

The sample's time point: persistent/refractory GD, antithyroid drugs over 5 years with positive TRAb. After RNA was extracted from PBMCs, the TCR library was made from it. Roughly 9 milliliters of peripheral blood went into EDTA tubes. The sequence derives from a female donor with Graves disease. Specimen: peripheral blood mononuclear cells (PBMCs), collected when the disease was refractory, from a patient treated with antithyroid drugs. This chain joins TRBV7-2 and TRBJ2-5; the match to TRBD1 covers 11 bases. This CDR3 reads CASRPGQGAVETQYF. The CDR3 coding sequence is TGTGCCAGCAGGCCCGGACAGGGGGCTGTGGAGACCCAGTACTTC.